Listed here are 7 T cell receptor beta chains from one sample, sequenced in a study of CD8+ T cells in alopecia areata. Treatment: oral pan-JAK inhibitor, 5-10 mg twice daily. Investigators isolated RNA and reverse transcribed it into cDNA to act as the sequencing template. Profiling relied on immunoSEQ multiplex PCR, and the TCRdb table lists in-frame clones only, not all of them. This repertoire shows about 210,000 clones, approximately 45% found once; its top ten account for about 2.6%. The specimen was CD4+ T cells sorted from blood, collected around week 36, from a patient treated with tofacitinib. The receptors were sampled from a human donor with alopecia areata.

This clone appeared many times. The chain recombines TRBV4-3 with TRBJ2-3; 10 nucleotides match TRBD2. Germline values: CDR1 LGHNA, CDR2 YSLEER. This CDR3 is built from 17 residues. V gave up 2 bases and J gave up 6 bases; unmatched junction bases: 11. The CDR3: CASSQLWTSGGRDTQYF. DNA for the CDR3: TGCGCCAGCAGCCAACTCTGGACTAGCGGAGGCAGGGATACGCAGTATTTT.

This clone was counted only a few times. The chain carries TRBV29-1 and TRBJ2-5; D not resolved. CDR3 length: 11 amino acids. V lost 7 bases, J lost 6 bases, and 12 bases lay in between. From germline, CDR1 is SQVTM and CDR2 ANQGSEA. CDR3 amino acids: CSAAYHQTQYF. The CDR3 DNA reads TGCAGCGCCGCTTATCACCAGACCCAGTACTTC. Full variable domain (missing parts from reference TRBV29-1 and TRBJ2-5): SAVISQKPSRDICQRGTSLTIQCQVDSQVTMMFWYRQQPGQSLTLIATANQGSEATYESGFVIDKFPISRPNLTFSTLTVSNMSPEDSSIYLCSAAYHQTQYFGPGTRLLVL.

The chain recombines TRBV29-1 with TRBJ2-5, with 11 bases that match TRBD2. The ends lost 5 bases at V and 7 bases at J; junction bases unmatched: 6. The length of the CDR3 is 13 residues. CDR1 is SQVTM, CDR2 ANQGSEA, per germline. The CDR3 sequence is CSVRLAGGGTQYF. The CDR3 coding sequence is TGCAGCGTTAGGCTAGCGGGAGGTGGGACCCAGTACTTC.

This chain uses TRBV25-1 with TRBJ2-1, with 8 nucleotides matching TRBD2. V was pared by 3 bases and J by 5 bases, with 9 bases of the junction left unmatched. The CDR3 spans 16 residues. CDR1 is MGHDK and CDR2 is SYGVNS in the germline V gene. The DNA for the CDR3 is TGTGCCAGCAGTGATTGGGGCGGGAGGATAAACAATGAGCAGTTCTTC. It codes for CASSDWGGRINNEQFF.

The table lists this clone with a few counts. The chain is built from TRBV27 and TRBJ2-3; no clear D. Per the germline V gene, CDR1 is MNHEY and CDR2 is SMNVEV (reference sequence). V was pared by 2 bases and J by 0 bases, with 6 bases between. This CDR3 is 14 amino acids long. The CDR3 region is CASSLVGSTDTQYF. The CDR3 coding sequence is TGTGCCAGCAGTTTAGTAGGGAGCACAGATACGCAGTATTTT.

CDR3 nucleotides: TGTGCCAGCAGCTCCCAAGGACTAGCCTACGAGCAGTACTTC. This sequence encodes CASSSQGLAYEQYF. The V and J genes are TRBV7-9 and TRBJ2-7; 7 nucleotides agree with TRBD2. Germline V gene data show CDR1 as SEHNR and CDR2 as FQNEAQ (reference sequence). V shed 4 bases and J 2 bases; nucleotides not matched to a gene: 5. The CDR3 length is 14 residues.

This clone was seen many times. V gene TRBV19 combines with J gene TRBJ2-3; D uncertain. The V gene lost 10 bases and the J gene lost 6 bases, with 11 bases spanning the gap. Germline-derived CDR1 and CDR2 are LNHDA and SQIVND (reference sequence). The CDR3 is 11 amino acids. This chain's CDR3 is CATNPGDTQYF. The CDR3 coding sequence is TGTGCCACCAACCCAGGCGATACGCAGTATTTT.